This T cell receptor beta chain was retrieved from a study of OX40 agonist ivuxolimab in advanced cancers. Across the whole study: The patients got ivuxolimab, which is an agonistic anti-OX40 (CD134) antibody.

Study results and caveats: Both CD4+ and CD8+ T cell populations in blood had undergone clonal expansion by week 6 at 0.1 to 3.0 mg/kg.

A note on this clone: Its antigen is unknown.

The data were produced by immunoSEQ multiplex PCR, yet TCRdb's version contains in-frame clones alone and is incomplete. The data show approximately 81,000 clones, 85% to 95% seen once. The CDR3 is 14 amino acids. CDR1 SGHRS and CDR2 YFSETQ come from the germline V gene. Trimming left V 2 bases short and J 3 bases short, with 12 bases between. Source: CD4+ or CD8+ T cells sorted from blood, taken in a trial of the OX40 agonist ivuxolimab. The genes are TRBV5-1 and TRBJ2-7, with unresolved D. The sequence derives from an adult with an advanced solid tumor such as melanoma, head and neck, liver or kidney cancer. CDR3 nucleotide sequence: TGCGCCAGCAGCTTCGATACAGAATACTACGAGCAGTACTTC. It yields the protein CASSFDTEYYEQYF.